A selection of T cell receptor beta chains follows, all from one sample in a study of siplizumab effects on memory and regulatory T cells. Libraries were prepared by immunoSEQ multiplex PCR; TCRdb keeps only in-frame clonotypes and omits some of them. The data contain about 110,000 clones, 92% of them singletons. Sequencing was done on a sample of Tregs sorted from blood. All receptors derive from a human donor in good health. The CDR3 runs from the conserved cysteine through the conserved F or W. A D gene is named only where the DNA matches it firmly. Size values are once, few and many counts, or a class for expanded clones, and some rows have none.

size,D,J,V,CDR3,DNA
.,TRBD1,TRBJ1-6,TRBV6-5,CASSSGQGPSLHF,TGTGCCAGCAGTTCCGGACAGGGGCCTTCCCTCCACTTT
.,.,TRBJ1-2,TRBV18,CASSPIRDGTNYGYTF,TGTGCCAGCTCACCAATTCGGGACGGTACTAACTATGGCTACACCTTC
.,.,TRBJ2-5,TRBV18,CASSPNVRGLTKTQYF,TGTGCCAGCTCACCAAACGTACGGGGTTTAACTAAGACCCAGTACTTC
.,.,TRBJ2-7,TRBV27,CASSFGGREQYF,TGTGCCAGCAGTTTCGGGGGGCGGGAGCAGTACTTC
.,TRBD2,TRBJ2-3,TRBV4-2,CASSQVPGLASQQGTDTQYF,TGTGCCAGCAGCCAAGTCCCGGGACTAGCAAGCCAACAAGGCACAGATACGCAGTATTTT
.,.,TRBJ1-2,TRBV6-6,CASSYRGGYTF,TGTGCCAGCAGTTATAGAGGCGGCTACACCTTC
few,.,TRBJ1-6,TRBV5-6,CASSLKVGRDVNSPLHF,TGTGCCAGCAGCTTGAAAGTTGGCCGGGATGTTAATTCACCCCTCCACTTT
once,.,TRBJ1-2,TRBV29-1,CSVGGREDYGYTF,TGCAGCGTTGGTGGCAGGGAGGACTATGGCTACACCTTC
.,TRBD2,TRBJ2-5,TRBV2,CASSDYSGAGTQYF,TGTGCCAGCAGTGATTACAGCGGGGCAGGGACCCAGTACTTC
.,TRBD1,TRBJ2-7,TRBV6-5,CASSGVQGASEQYF,TGTGCCAGCAGTGGCGTGCAGGGGGCTAGTGAGCAGTACTTC
.,.,TRBJ2-3,TRBV29-1,CSVERYGAVGTDTQYF,TGCAGCGTTGAAAGATATGGGGCGGTGGGCACAGATACGCAGTATTTT
.,.,TRBJ2-7,TRBV23-1,CASSRLVGGKMDEQYF,TGCGCCAGCAGTCGGTTAGTCGGAGGAAAAATGGACGAGCAGTACTTC
.,.,TRBJ1-6,TRBV2,CASSLDRDPNSPLHF,TGTGCCAGCAGCCTCGACAGAGACCCTAATTCACCCCTCCACTTT
.,.,TRBJ2-5,TRBV5-6,CASSQTDRLGETQYF,TGTGCCAGCAGCCAGACGGACAGACTCGGGGAGACCCAGTACTTC
.,TRBD1,TRBJ2-7,TRBV5-1,CASAPGQRYEQYF,TGCGCCAGCGCACCGGGACAGCGGTACGAGCAGTACTTC
.,.,TRBJ1-2,TRBV20-1,CSASRGESYTF,TGCAGTGCTAGTCGGGGGGAATCTTACACCTTC
.,.,TRBJ1-1,TRBV27,CASSLFREGEAFF,TGTGCCAGCAGCTTATTCAGGGAGGGTGAAGCTTTCTTT
.,.,TRBJ2-5,TRBV27,CASSLFEGGPGETQYF,TGTGCCAGCAGTTTATTCGAGGGGGGGCCGGGAGAGACCCAGTACTTC
.,.,TRBJ1-5,TRBV18,CASSQGRDQPQHF,TGTGCCAGCTCACAAGGGAGGGACCAGCCCCAGCATTTT
.,TRBD2,TRBJ2-2,TRBV25-1,CASSESGRAGELFF,TGTGCCAGCAGTGAGTCAGGGAGGGCCGGGGAGCTGTTTTTT
.,.,TRBJ2-5,TRBV5-1,CASSLEQIGQTQYF,TGCGCCAGCAGCTTGGAACAGATCGGACAGACCCAGTACTTC
.,.,TRBJ2-7,TRBV29-1,CSIEREYSYEQYF,TGCAGCATTGAAAGAGAGTACTCCTACGAGCAGTACTTC
.,TRBD1,TRBJ1-1,TRBV5-1,CASSLRQGSTEAFF,TGCGCCAGCAGCTTGAGACAGGGTTCTACTGAAGCTTTCTTT
.,.,TRBJ2-1,TRBV27,CASSPVIGTRIF,TGTGCCAGCAGTCCCGTTATCGGGACCCGTATCTTC
.,.,TRBJ2-1,TRBV27,CASSLSPLTYNEQFF,TGTGCCAGCAGTTTATCTCCACTTACCTACAATGAGCAGTTCTTC
.,.,TRBJ1-5,TRBV6-1,CASVGPPGNQPQHF,TGTGCCAGCGTAGGGCCTCCGGGCAATCAGCCCCAGCATTTT
.,TRBD1,TRBJ1-1,TRBV5-1,CASSLQGPSRGNTEAFF,TGCGCCAGCAGCTTACAGGGGCCCAGCAGGGGGAACACTGAAGCTTTCTTT
.,.,TRBJ2-3,TRBV9,CASSLGRDADTQYF,TGTGCCAGCAGCCTCGGCCGGGACGCAGATACGCAGTATTTT
.,.,TRBJ2-5,TRBV5-1,CASSLQASLFLETQYF,TGCGCCAGCAGCTTGCAAGCCAGCCTATTCCTCGAGACCCAGTACTTC
.,.,TRBJ1-6,TRBV4-1,CASSQDLRGTSSYNSPLHF,TGCGCCAGCAGCCAAGATCTTAGGGGGACGAGCTCCTATAATTCACCCCTCCACTTT
.,.,TRBJ2-1,TRBV4-1,CASSPRLGYYNEQFF,TGCGCCAGCAGCCCTAGACTGGGATACTACAATGAGCAGTTCTTC
.,.,TRBJ1-6,TRBV5-1,CASSLYGQTHNSPLHF,TGCGCCAGCAGCCTCTACGGACAGACCCATAATTCACCCCTCCACTTT
.,TRBD2,TRBJ2-7,TRBV2,CASRGGSGSSVYEQYF,TGTGCCAGCAGGGGGGGGTCCGGGAGTTCAGTCTACGAGCAGTACTTC
.,.,TRBJ1-2,TRBV19,CASSSMGDPNYGYTF,TGTGCCAGTAGTTCAATGGGGGATCCCAACTATGGCTACACCTTC
.,.,TRBJ1-4,TRBV4-2,CASSQALTDSLIAKLFF,TGTGCCAGCAGCCAGGCCCTCACGGACAGTCTTATTGCAAAACTGTTTTTT
.,TRBD2,TRBJ2-2,TRBV6-5,CAAGGGLASTGELFF,TGTGCCGCCGGGGGGGGACTAGCCTCGACCGGGGAGCTGTTTTTT
.,.,TRBJ1-6,TRBV2,CASSERTPLHF,TGTGCCAGCAGTGAAAGGACACCCCTCCACTTT
.,TRBD2,TRBJ2-2,TRBV11-3,CASSPRGLAGSGTGELFF,TGTGCCAGCAGCCCCCGAGGACTAGCGGGATCGGGCACCGGGGAGCTGTTTTTT
.,TRBD1,TRBJ2-7,TRBV27,CASSFKGAYEQYF,TGTGCCAGCAGTTTTAAGGGGGCTTACGAGCAGTACTTC
.,TRBD2,TRBJ2-2,TRBV7-9,CASSWAFGGATGELFF,TGTGCCAGCAGCTGGGCCTTCGGGGGGGCCACCGGGGAGCTGTTTTTT
.,.,TRBJ1-1,TRBV7-2,CASSSFTANTEAFF,TGTGCCAGCAGCTCCTTCACGGCGAACACTGAAGCTTTCTTT
.,.,TRBJ2-3,TRBV18,CASSPPFTDTQYF,TGTGCCAGCTCACCACCGTTCACAGATACGCAGTATTTT
.,.,TRBJ2-1,TRBV19,CASSKPQGRAGSNEQFF,TGTGCCAGTAGTAAACCCCAAGGTAGGGCGGGCTCCAATGAGCAGTTCTTC
.,.,TRBJ1-2,TRBV5-1,CASSSGGSDGYTF,TGCGCCAGCAGCTCGGGGGGGTCGGATGGCTACACCTTC
.,TRBD1,TRBJ2-1,TRBV2,CASSLPGQGYEQFF,TGTGCCAGCAGTCTCCCGGGACAGGGCTATGAGCAGTTCTTC
.,TRBD1,TRBJ1-2,TRBV19,CASSPGQGIGGYTF,TGTGCCAGTAGTCCTGGACAGGGGATCGGGGGCTACACCTTC
.,.,TRBJ2-1,TRBV30,CACRPRATYNEQFF,TGTGCCTGCCGACCCCGCGCGACCTACAATGAGCAGTTCTTC
.,TRBD1,TRBJ1-2,TRBV7-9,CASSSTGVNYGYTF,TGTGCCAGCAGCTCGACAGGGGTAAACTATGGCTACACCTTC
.,.,TRBJ1-4,TRBV5-1,CASSLTGREKLFF,TGCGCCAGCAGCTTAACAGGGAGGGAAAAACTGTTTTTT
.,TRBD2,TRBJ2-3,TRBV5-1,CASSLLLAGTDTQYF,TGCGCCAGCAGCTTGTTGCTAGCGGGAACAGATACGCAGTATTTT
few,TRBD1,TRBJ2-7,TRBV5-5,CASSLRTGFYEQYF,TGTGCCAGCAGCCTCCGGACAGGCTTCTACGAGCAGTACTTC
.,.,TRBJ1-1,TRBV19,CASSVNTEAFF,TGTGCCAGTAGTGTTAACACTGAAGCTTTCTTT
.,TRBD2,TRBJ2-1,TRBV11-3,CASSRRAGGNEQFF,TGTGCCAGCAGCCGACGGGCGGGAGGTAATGAGCAGTTCTTC
.,TRBD2,TRBJ2-1,TRBV7-9,CASSSTASGTPWGNEQFF,TGTGCCAGCAGCTCAACAGCTAGCGGGACCCCTTGGGGCAATGAGCAGTTCTTC
.,TRBD1,TRBJ2-4,TRBV5-3,CARLLARQGAAGATKNIQYF,TGTGCCAGATTACTCGCCCGACAGGGGGCGGCGGGTGCGACCAAAAACATTCAGTACTTC
once,.,TRBJ1-1,TRBV5-6,CASSLFQTTRTEAFF,TGTGCCAGCAGCTTGTTCCAGACCACCCGCACTGAAGCTTTCTTT
.,.,TRBJ1-1,TRBV6-1,CASSDPLIRRTEAFF,TGTGCCAGCAGTGACCCCCTGATTAGACGGACTGAAGCTTTCTTT
.,TRBD1,TRBJ2-3,TRBV7-9,CASSSNRGKGTDTQYF,TGTGCCAGCAGCTCAAACAGGGGAAAAGGGACAGATACGCAGTATTTT
.,.,TRBJ1-1,TRBV5-1,CASTIQGNTEAFF,TGCGCCAGCACCATCCAAGGGAACACTGAAGCTTTCTTT